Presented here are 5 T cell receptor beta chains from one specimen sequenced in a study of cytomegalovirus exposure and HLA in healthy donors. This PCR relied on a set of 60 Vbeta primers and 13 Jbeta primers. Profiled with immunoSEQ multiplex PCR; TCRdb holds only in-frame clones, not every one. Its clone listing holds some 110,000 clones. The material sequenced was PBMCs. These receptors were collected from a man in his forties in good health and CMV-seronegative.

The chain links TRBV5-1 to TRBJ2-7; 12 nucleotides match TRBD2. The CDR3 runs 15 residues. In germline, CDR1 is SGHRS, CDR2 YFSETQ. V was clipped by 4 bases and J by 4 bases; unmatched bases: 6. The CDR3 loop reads CASSHSGTSGYEQYF. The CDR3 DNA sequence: TGCGCCAGCAGCCATTCCGGGACTAGCGGGTACGAGCAGTACTTC.

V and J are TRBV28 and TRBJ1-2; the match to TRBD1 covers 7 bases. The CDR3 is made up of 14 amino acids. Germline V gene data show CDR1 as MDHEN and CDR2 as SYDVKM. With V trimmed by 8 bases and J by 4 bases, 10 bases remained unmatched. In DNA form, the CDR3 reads TGTGCCAGCGTGAGGACAGGAGCACTCTATGGCTACACCTTC. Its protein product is CASVRTGALYGYTF.

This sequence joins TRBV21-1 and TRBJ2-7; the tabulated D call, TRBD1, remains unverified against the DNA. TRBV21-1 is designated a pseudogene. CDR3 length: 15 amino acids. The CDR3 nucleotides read TGTGCCAGCACCGCGACAGGGGGGCCCTCCTACGAGCAGTACTTC. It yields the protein CASTATGGPSYEQYF.

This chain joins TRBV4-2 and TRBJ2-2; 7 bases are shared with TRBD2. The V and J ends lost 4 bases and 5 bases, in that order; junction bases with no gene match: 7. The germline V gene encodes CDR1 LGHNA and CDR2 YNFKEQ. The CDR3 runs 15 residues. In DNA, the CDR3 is TGTGCCAGCAGCCCCTGGGAGGGTGGAACCGGGGAGCTGTTTTTT. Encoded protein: CASSPWEGGTGELFF.

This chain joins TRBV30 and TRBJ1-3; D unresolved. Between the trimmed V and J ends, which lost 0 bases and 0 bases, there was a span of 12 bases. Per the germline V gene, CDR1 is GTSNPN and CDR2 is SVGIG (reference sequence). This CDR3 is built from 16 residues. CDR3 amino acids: CAWSVRGQSSGNTIYF. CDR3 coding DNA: TGTGCCTGGAGTGTACGAGGGCAAAGCTCTGGAAACACCATATATTTT.